The next 10 T cell receptor beta chains were all read from a single sample in a study of cytomegalovirus exposure and HLA in healthy donors. The study ran its PCR with 60 Vbeta and 13 Jbeta primers. Generated by immunoSEQ multiplex PCR, the TCRdb table keeps only in-frame clones and is missing some. Among some 130,000 clones listed, over 50% were seen once. The specimen sequenced was PBMCs. The receptors here all came from a human donor in good health.

The rearrangement links TRBV28 to TRBJ2-5; the D gene is possibly TRBD2 (7 bases). V lost 6 bases and J 7 bases, leaving 18 bases between the germline ends. This CDR3 contains 14 residues. In germline, CDR1 is MDHEN, CDR2 SYDVKM. The CDR3 spells CASRGGRGYGTQYF. The CDR3 DNA follows: TGTGCCAGCAGGGGGGGGAGGGGGTACGGGACCCAGTACTTC.

This chain connects TRBV9 to TRBJ2-3; D is unclear. The ends were cut back, 4 bases at V and 0 bases at J, with 12 bases in the middle. Germline V gene sequence: CDR1 SGDLS, CDR2 YYNGEE. CDR3 length: 15 residues. CDR3 in DNA: TGTGCCAGCAGCCTCCAAGCGTCTAGCACAGATACGCAGTATTTT. It translates to CASSLQASSTDTQYF. Using reference TRBV9 and TRBJ2-3 for the parts outside the CDR3, the full variable domain is DSGVTQTPKHLITATGQRVTLRCSPRSGDLSVYWYQQSLDQGLQFLIQYYNGEERAKGNILERFSAQQFPDLHSELNLSSLELGDSALYFCASSLQASSTDTQYFGPGTRLTVL.

The V and J genes are TRBV28 and TRBJ2-1; TRBD2 matches 8 bases. Germline V gene sequence: CDR1 MDHEN, CDR2 SYDVKM. This CDR3 has 15 amino acids. J was trimmed by 8 bases and V by 3 bases; bases with no gene match: 9. This chain's CDR3 is CASSLGGRLRDEQFF. The CDR3 DNA is TGTGCCAGCAGTTTGGGCGGGAGGTTACGCGATGAGCAGTTCTTC. The variable domain in full, completed from reference TRBV28 and TRBJ2-1, reads DVKVTQSSRYLVKRTGEKVFLECVQDMDHENMFWYRQDPGLGLRLIYFSYDVKMKEKGDIPEGYSVSREKKERFSLILESASTNQTSMYLCASSLGGRLRDEQFFGPGTRLTVL.

The chain carries TRBV6-5 and TRBJ2-1, with 7 bases lining up with TRBD1. V dropped 10 bases and J dropped 4; count of bases not matched to a gene: 1. Germline lookup yields CDR1 MNHEY and CDR2 SVGAGI. This CDR3 is 11 amino acids long. CDR3 residues: CATTGYNEQFF. Written as DNA, the CDR3 is TGTGCCACGACAGGGTACAATGAGCAGTTCTTC.

The rearrangement links TRBV5-4 to TRBJ2-3, with 11 bases matching TRBD2. Germline V CDR1 and CDR2: SGHNT, YYREEE (reference sequence). The CDR3 runs to 17 residues. After removal of 5 bases from V and 0 bases from J, the junction contained 8 bases not matched to a gene. The CDR3: CASRPGTSGPSTDTQYF. For the CDR3, the DNA is TGTGCCAGCAGGCCCGGGACTAGCGGCCCTAGCACAGATACGCAGTATTTT. Based on the CDR3 plus reference TRBV5-4 and TRBJ2-3, the full variable domain is ETGVTQSPTHLIKTRGQQVTLRCSSQSGHNTVSWYQQALGQGPQFIFQYYREEENGRGNFPPRFSGLQFPNYSSELNVNALELDDSALYLCASRPGTSGPSTDTQYFGPGTRLTVL.

The chain is built from TRBV28 and TRBJ2-4, with 7 nucleotides matching TRBD1. Germline V CDR1 and CDR2: MDHEN, SYDVKM. The ends lost 5 bases at V and 0 bases at J; junction bases unmatched: 7. CDR3 length equals 16 residues. Written as DNA, the CDR3 is TGTGCCAGCAGTCCGGGACAGAGCATAGCCAAAAACATTCAGTACTTC. Residues: CASSPGQSIAKNIQYF.

This clone was seen a handful of times. The chain recombines TRBV9 with TRBJ1-2; D unclear. CDR3 length equals 14 residues. Trimming cost V 0 bases and J 7 bases, with 13 bases left between them. In germline, CDR1 is SGDLS, CDR2 YYNGEE. CDR3 nucleotides: TGTGCCAGCAGCGTAGCGTCAACGGGGTTTGGCTACACCTTC. Translated, it gives CASSVASTGFGYTF.

The J gene is TRBJ1-5, the V gene TRBV28; maybe TRBD1 (5 bases). The CDR3 runs 15 residues. V was pared by 3 bases and J by 6 bases, with 15 bases between. CDR1 and CDR2 from the germline V gene are MDHEN and SYDVKM. CDR3: CASSFSDIVGQPQHF. In DNA, the CDR3 is TGTGCCAGCAGTTTTTCGGACATCGTGGGTCAGCCCCAGCATTTT.

This chain uses TRBV28 with TRBJ1-1; no reliable D call. Between the trimmed V and J ends, which lost 5 bases and 0 bases, there was a span of 13 bases. CDR1 and CDR2 (germline): MDHEN, SYDVKM. CDR3 length: 15 amino acids. The CDR3 sequence: CASSPIPRLNTEAFF. In nucleotides, the CDR3 is TGTGCCAGCAGTCCAATCCCGCGCCTGAACACTGAAGCTTTCTTT.

This clone has more than one count but fewer than ten. This chain uses TRBV28 with TRBJ2-7; tentatively, D is TRBD1 (8 bases). V was pared by 6 bases and J by 10 bases, with 25 bases between. The germline gives CDR1 MDHEN, CDR2 SYDVKM. This CDR3 spans 15 amino acids. The CDR3 nucleotides read TGTGCCAGCAGGCGACCTAACAGGGGGGGTGTAGAACAGTACTTC. It is translated as CASRRPNRGGVEQYF.